Here is one TCR beta chain with its context. The CDR3 loop spans 16 amino acids. Germline V lookup: CDR1 DFQATT, CDR2 SNEGSKA (reference sequence). Trimming shortened V by 0 bases and J by 0 bases, and 15 bases separated the two germline ends. The sample is drawn from a study of identical twins. Template switching added a universal primer site; cDNA carried unique molecular identifiers. TCRdb independently ran MiXCR on the 5' RACE reads; one entry per CDR3 protein. The sample has 700,000 or so distinct CDR3 sequences, 8.6% seen once. The same sample was also studied in work on yellow fever vaccine responses in identical twins.

Specimen: PBMCs. The receptor was isolated from a woman aged 18-29 years in good health. The V gene is TRBV20-1, the J gene TRBJ2-7; maybe TRBD1 (6 bases). CDR3 protein: CSARDIRRGTSYEQYF. CDR3 DNA sequence: TGCAGTGCTAGAGATATAAGAAGGGGGACCTCCTACGAGCAGTACTTC.